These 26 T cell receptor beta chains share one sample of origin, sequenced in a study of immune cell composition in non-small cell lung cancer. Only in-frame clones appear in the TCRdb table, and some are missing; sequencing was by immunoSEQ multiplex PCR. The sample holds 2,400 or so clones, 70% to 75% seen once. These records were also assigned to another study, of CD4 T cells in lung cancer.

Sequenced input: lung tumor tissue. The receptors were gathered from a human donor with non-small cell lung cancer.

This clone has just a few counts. In DNA, the CDR3 is TGTGCCAGTAGTAAATGGACAGAGGCCAACGTCCTGACTTTC. Amino acids: CASSKWTEANVLTF. The chain couples TRBV19 to TRBJ2-6; D may be TRBD1 (6 bases). CDR1 is LNHDA and CDR2 is SQIVND in the germline V gene (reference sequence). V was trimmed by 4 bases and J by 6 bases, leaving 10 bases between them. This CDR3 is built from 14 residues.

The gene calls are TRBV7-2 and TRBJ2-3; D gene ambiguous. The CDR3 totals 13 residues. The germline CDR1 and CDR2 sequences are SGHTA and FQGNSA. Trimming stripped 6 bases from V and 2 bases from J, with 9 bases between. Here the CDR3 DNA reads TGTGCCAGCAGTTTTACAGTCACAGATACGCAGTATTTT. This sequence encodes CASSFTVTDTQYF.

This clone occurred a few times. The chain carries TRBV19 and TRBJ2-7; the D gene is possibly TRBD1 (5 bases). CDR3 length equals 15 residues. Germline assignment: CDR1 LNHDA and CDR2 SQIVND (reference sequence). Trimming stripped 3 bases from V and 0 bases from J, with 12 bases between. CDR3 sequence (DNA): TGTGCCAGTAGTATCTATTCTGGACACTCCTACGAGCAGTACTTC. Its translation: CASSIYSGHSYEQYF. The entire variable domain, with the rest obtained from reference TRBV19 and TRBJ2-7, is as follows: DGGITQSPKYLFRKEGQNVTLSCEQNLNHDAMYWYRQDPGQGLRLIYYSQIVNDFQKGDIAEGYSVSREKKESFPLTVTSAQKNPTAFYLCASSIYSGHSYEQYFGPGTRLTVT.

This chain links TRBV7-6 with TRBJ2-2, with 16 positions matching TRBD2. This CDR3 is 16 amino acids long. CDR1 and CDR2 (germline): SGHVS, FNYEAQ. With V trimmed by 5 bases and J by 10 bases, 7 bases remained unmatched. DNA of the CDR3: TGTGCCAGCAGCCCGGGACTAGCGGGAGGGCCGGCGGAGCTGTTTTTT. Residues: CASSPGLAGGPAELFF.

The CDR3 nucleotides read TGTGCCAGCAGTGAACGTGGTAGAGAGGCCGGGGAGCTGTTTTTT. The encoded protein is CASSERGREAGELFF. The rearrangement joins TRBV25-1 to TRBJ2-2; D is unclear. V was shortened by 2 bases and J by 6 bases, with 13 bases between the two germline ends. The CDR3 runs to 15 residues. CDR1 and CDR2 from the germline V gene are MGHDK and SYGVNS.

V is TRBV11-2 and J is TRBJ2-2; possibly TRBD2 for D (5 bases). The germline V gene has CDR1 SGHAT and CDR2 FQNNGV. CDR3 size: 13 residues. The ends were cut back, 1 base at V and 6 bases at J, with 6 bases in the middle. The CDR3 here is CASSLGESGELFF. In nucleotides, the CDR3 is TGTGCCAGCAGCTTAGGGGAGTCCGGGGAGCTGTTTTTT.

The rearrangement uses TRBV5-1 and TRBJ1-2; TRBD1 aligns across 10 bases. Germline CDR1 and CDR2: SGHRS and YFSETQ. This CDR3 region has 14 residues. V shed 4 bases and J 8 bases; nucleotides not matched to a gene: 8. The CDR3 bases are TGCGCCAGCAGCGAAGCGGGACAGGGGAGCGGCTACACCTTC. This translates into CASSEAGQGSGYTF.

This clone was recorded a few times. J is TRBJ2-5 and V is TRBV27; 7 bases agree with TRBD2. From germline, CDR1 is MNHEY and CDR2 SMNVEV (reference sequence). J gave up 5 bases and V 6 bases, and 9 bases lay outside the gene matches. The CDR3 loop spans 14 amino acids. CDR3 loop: CASREAGVSETQYF. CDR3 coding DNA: TGTGCCAGCAGGGAGGCGGGAGTCTCGGAGACCCAGTACTTC.

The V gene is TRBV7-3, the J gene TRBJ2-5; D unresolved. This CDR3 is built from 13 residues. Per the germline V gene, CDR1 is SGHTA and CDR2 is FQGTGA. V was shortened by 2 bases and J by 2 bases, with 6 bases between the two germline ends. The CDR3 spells CASSLEVQETQYF. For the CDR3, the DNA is TGTGCCAGCAGCTTAGAGGTTCAAGAGACCCAGTACTTC.

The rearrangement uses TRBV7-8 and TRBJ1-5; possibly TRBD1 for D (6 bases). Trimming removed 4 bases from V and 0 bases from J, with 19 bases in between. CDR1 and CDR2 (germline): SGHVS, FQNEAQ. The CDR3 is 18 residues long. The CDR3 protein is CASSWRATGSYSNQPQHF. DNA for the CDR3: TGTGCCAGCAGCTGGCGCGCGACAGGATCTTATAGCAATCAGCCCCAGCATTTT.

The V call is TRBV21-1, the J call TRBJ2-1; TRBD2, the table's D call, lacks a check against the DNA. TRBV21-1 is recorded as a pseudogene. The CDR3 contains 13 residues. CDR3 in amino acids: CASSTVEGGEQFF. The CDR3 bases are TGTGCCAGCAGCACGGTAGAGGGCGGTGAGCAGTTCTTC.

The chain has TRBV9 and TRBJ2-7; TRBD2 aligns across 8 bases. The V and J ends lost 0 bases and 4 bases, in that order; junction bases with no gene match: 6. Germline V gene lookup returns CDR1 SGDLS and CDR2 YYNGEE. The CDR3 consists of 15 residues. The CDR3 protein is CASSVAPGGQYEQYF. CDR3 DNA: TGTGCCAGCAGCGTAGCCCCGGGAGGGCAATACGAGCAGTACTTC.

The CDR3 DNA reads as TGCGCCAGCAGAGACATCCTCTCCTACGAGCAGTACTTC. Protein product: CASRDILSYEQYF. V is TRBV4-1 and J is TRBJ2-7; D gene ambiguous. Trimming took 6 bases from V and 0 from J, leaving 9 bases between them. This CDR3 comprises 13 residues. The germline V gene has CDR1 MGHRA and CDR2 YSYEKL.

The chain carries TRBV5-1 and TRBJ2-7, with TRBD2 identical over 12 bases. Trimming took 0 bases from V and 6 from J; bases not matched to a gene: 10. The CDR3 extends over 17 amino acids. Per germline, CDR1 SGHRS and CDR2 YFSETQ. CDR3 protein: CASSLALAGGPSTEQYF. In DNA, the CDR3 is TGCGCCAGCAGCTTGGCACTAGCGGGAGGTCCGAGTACCGAGCAGTACTTC.

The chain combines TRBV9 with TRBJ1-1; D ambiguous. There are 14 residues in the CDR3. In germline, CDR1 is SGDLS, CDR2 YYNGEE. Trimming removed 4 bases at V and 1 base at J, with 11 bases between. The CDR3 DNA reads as TGTGCCAGCAGCTCCTTAGAATGGAACACTGAAGCTTTCTTT. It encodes CASSSLEWNTEAFF.

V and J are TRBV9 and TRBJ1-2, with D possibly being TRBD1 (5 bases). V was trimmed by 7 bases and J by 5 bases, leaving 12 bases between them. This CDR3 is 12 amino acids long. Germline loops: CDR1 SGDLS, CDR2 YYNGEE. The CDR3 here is CASRREEYGYTF. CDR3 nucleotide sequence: TGTGCCAGCCGCAGGGAAGAGTATGGCTACACCTTC.

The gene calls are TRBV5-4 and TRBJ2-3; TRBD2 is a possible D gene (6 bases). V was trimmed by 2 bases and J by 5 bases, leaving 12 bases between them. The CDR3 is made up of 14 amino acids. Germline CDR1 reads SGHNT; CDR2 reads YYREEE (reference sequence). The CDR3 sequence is CASSFTEGKDTQYF. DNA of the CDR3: TGTGCCAGCAGCTTTACGGAGGGCAAAGATACGCAGTATTTT.

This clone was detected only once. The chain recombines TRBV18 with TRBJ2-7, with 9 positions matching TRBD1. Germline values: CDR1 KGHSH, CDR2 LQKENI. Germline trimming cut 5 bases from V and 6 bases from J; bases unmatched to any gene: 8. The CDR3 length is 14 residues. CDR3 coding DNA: TGTGCCAGCTCAACCGGGACAGGGTCAGGCGAGCAGTACTTC. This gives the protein CASSTGTGSGEQYF.

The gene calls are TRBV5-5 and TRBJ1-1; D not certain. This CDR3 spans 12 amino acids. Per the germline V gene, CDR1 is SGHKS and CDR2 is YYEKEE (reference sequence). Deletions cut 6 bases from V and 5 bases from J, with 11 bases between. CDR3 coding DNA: TGTGCCAGCACCGGGTGGAGTACTGAAGCTTTCTTT. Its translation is CASTGWSTEAFF.

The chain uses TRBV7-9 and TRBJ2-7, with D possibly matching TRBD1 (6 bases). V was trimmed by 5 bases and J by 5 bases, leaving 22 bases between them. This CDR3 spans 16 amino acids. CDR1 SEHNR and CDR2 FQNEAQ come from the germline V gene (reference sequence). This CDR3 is CASSRTFKGQSHEQYF. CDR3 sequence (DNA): TGTGCCAGCAGCCGCACTTTTAAGGGACAAAGCCACGAGCAGTACTTC.

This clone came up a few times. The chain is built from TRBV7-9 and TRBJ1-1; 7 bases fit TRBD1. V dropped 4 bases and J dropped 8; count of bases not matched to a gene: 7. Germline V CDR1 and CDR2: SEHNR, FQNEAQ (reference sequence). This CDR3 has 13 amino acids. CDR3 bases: TGTGCCAGCAGCTCGACAGGGTTGGAGGAAGCTTTCTTT. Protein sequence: CASSSTGLEEAFF. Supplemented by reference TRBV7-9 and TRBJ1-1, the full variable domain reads DTGVSQNPRHKITKRGQNVTFRCDPISEHNRLYWYRQTLGQGPEFLTYFQNEAQLEKSRLLSDRFSAERPKGSFSTLEIQRTEQGDSAMYLCASSSTGLEEAFFGQGTRLTVV.

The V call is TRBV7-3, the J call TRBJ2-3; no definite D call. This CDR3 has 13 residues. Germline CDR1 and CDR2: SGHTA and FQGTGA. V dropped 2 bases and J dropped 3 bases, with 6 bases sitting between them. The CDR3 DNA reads TGTGCCAGCAGCTTAGAGTGGACAGATACGCAGTATTTT. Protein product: CASSLEWTDTQYF.

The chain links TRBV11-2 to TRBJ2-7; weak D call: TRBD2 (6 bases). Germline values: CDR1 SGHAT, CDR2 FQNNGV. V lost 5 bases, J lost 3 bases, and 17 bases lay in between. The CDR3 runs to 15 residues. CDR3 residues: CASSRLPGAGYEQYF. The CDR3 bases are TGTGCCAGCAGCCGATTGCCGGGAGCAGGCTACGAGCAGTACTTC.

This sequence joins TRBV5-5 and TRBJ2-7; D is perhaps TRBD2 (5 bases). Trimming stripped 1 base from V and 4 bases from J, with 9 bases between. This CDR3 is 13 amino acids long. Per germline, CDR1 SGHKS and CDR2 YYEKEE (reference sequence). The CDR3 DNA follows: TGTGCCAGCAGCTTGCGGGATTCGTACGAGCAGTACTTC. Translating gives CASSLRDSYEQYF.

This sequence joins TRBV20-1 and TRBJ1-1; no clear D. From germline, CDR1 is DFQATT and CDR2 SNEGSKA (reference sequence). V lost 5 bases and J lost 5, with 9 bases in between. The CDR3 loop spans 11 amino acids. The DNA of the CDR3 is TGCAGTGCTCAGCGTGGGACTGAAGCTTTCTTT. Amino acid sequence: CSAQRGTEAFF.

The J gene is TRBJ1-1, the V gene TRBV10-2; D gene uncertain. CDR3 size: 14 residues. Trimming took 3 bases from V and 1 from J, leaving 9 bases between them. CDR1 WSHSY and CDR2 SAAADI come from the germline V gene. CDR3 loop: CASSDFPGNTEAFF. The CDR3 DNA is TGCGCCAGCAGTGACTTCCCCGGGAACACTGAAGCTTTCTTT.